Shown below are 12 T cell receptor beta chains from a single sample sequenced in a study of OX40 agonist ivuxolimab in advanced cancers. The method was immunoSEQ multiplex PCR; TCRdb's version includes in-frame clones alone and lacks a portion of them. There are around 70,000 clones in the sample; less than 90% occur only once, and roughly 2.4% lies in the top ten. Here the sequenced sample was CD4+ or CD8+ T cells sorted from blood, taken in a trial of the OX40 agonist ivuxolimab. These receptors all stem from an adult with an advanced solid tumor such as melanoma, head and neck, liver or kidney cancer.

This chain connects TRBV15 to TRBJ1-2, with D uncertain. V lost 1 base, J lost 8 bases, and 11 bases lay in between. This CDR3 is built from 13 residues. Germline V CDR1 and CDR2: LNHNV, YYDKDF (reference sequence). In nucleotides, the CDR3 is TGTGCCACCAGCAGAGCCGAACGGCGGGGCTACACCTTC. Residues: CATSRAERRGYTF.

V is TRBV18 and J is TRBJ1-1, with D possibly being TRBD1 (5 bases). This CDR3 spans 14 amino acids. The ends were cut back, 3 bases at V and 4 bases at J, with 12 bases in the middle. The germline V gene has CDR1 KGHSH and CDR2 LQKENI. The CDR3 protein is CASSPIQGGTEAFF. CDR3 nucleotide sequence: TGTGCCAGCTCACCGATTCAGGGTGGCACTGAAGCTTTCTTT.

The chain is built from TRBV25-1 and TRBJ1-1, with D perhaps matching TRBD1 (6 bases). Germline-derived CDR1 and CDR2 are MGHDK and SYGVNS. The length of the CDR3 is 16 residues. Trimming cost V 4 bases and J 1 base, with 16 bases left between them. The chain's CDR3 is CASSVGGLGPNTEAFF. CDR3 in DNA: TGTGCCAGCAGTGTTGGGGGGCTAGGACCGAACACTGAAGCTTTCTTT.

This clone was seen a few times. The chain joins TRBV2 to TRBJ2-3; D is unclear. This CDR3 is 11 amino acids long. CDR1 is SNHLY, CDR2 FYNNEI, per germline. CDR3 nucleotide sequence: TGTGCGTCGTACGGGACAGATACGCAGTATTTT. Translating it yields CASYGTDTQYF.

This rearrangement joins TRBV6-1 to TRBJ2-7; D remains unclear. The V gene lost 2 bases and the J gene lost 5 bases, with 13 bases spanning the gap. The germline CDR1 and CDR2 sequences are MNHNS and SASEGT. This CDR3 comprises 14 residues. This CDR3 reads CASSERSRANEQYF. The CDR3 DNA sequence: TGTGCCAGCAGTGAAAGGAGCAGAGCCAACGAGCAGTACTTC.

The V and J genes are TRBV6-5 and TRBJ1-5; the D is unclear. The germline V gene has CDR1 MNHEY and CDR2 SVGAGI. This CDR3 is built from 13 residues. V lost 4 bases to trimming and J lost 6 bases, with 10 bases between them. As DNA, the CDR3 is TGTGCCAGCAGTTCCCTGCGGGGTCAGCCCCAGCATTTT. Encoded protein: CASSSLRGQPQHF.

As concerns this clone: One end of the junction fails to match germline, which may point to a read error. The rearrangement uses TRBV5-4 and TRBJ2-2, with D unresolved. CDR1 SGHNT and CDR2 YYREEE come from the germline V gene (reference sequence). There are 14 residues in the CDR3. The CDR3 DNA reads as TGCGCCAGCAGCCAAGAACGATTCACCGGGGAGCTGTTTTTT. It specifies CASSQERFTGELFF.

The chain links TRBV6-6 to TRBJ2-7, with D possibly being TRBD1 or TRBD2 (5 bases each). V lost 5 bases and J lost 3, with 14 bases in between. This CDR3 has 14 residues. The germline CDR1 and CDR2 sequences are MNHNY and SVGAGI (reference sequence). The CDR3 nucleotides are TGTGCCAGCAGTCACGAGGGCGGACACTACGAGCAGTACTTC. This encodes CASSHEGGHYEQYF.

The rearrangement joins TRBV7-9 to TRBJ2-2; D call uncertain. The length of the CDR3 is 13 residues. Looked up from germline, CDR1 is SEHNR and CDR2 is FQNEAQ (reference sequence). The V gene lost 2 bases and the J gene lost 6 bases, with 7 bases spanning the gap. DNA of the CDR3: TGTGCCAGCAGCTTACAGCGTGCCGGGGAGCTGTTTTTT. Translating gives CASSLQRAGELFF.

V gene TRBV6-5 combines with J gene TRBJ2-5; 7 bases map to TRBD2. In germline, CDR1 is MNHEY, CDR2 SVGAGI. The junction had 10 bases not matched to a gene; V was cut back by 7 bases and J by 5 bases. The CDR3 length is 14 residues. The CDR3 DNA sequence: TGTGCCAGCACACTAGGAGCAGCGGGGGAGACCCAGTACTTC. The encoded protein is CASTLGAAGETQYF.

The CDR3 here is CASTRRGQGAADTQYF. The CDR3 nucleotides are TGCGCCAGCACAAGACGGGGACAGGGGGCAGCAGATACGCAGTATTTT. J is TRBJ2-3 and V is TRBV5-1, with TRBD1 matching 12 bases. The CDR3 sequence is 16 residues long. With V trimmed by 6 bases and J by 4 bases, 9 bases remained unmatched. Germline-derived CDR1 and CDR2 are SGHRS and YFSETQ.

This clone was counted a few times. This chain connects TRBV28 to TRBJ1-2; the match to TRBD1 covers 7 bases. V was clipped by 6 bases and J by 2 bases; unmatched bases: 3. CDR1 is MDHEN, CDR2 SYDVKM, per germline. CDR3 length equals 13 residues. This CDR3 reads CASSKQGNYGYTF. The CDR3 bases are TGTGCCAGCAGCAAACAGGGGAACTATGGCTACACCTTC.